Shown below are 32 T cell receptor beta chains from a single sample sequenced in a study of T cell responses to AZD1222 COVID-19 vaccine. Clones were read by immunoSEQ multiplex PCR, and TCRdb kept only the in-frame ones, dropping some. Counted here are around 60,000 clones, roughly 90% occurring once; the ten biggest clones make up just under 5%. The specimen comprised peripheral blood, sampled on day 0 of AZD1222 vaccination. All receptors come from an adult in good health.

The chain employs TRBV30 and TRBJ1-1; D uncertain. The V end was cut by 2 bases, the J end by 1 base, with 8 bases between. CDR1 is GTSNPN and CDR2 is SVGIG in the germline V gene (reference sequence). This CDR3 has 13 amino acids. This CDR3 reads CAWSQSWNTEAFF. The CDR3 coding sequence is TGTGCCTGGAGTCAGAGTTGGAACACTGAAGCTTTCTTT.

V is TRBV28 and J is TRBJ1-4, with D uncertain. Germline V CDR1 and CDR2: MDHEN, SYDVKM. The ends were cut back, 5 bases at V and 7 bases at J, with 8 bases in the middle. CDR3 length: 12 amino acids. The DNA for the CDR3 is TGTGCCAGCAGTCAGACAACTGAAAAACTGTTTTTT. Its protein is CASSQTTEKLFF.

The rearrangement joins TRBV30 to TRBJ1-5, with TRBD1 matching 7 bases. This CDR3 contains 13 residues. V trimming: 0 bases; J trimming: 5 bases; junction bases outside the gene matches: 1. Germline loops: CDR1 GTSNPN, CDR2 SVGIG (reference sequence). Written as DNA, the CDR3 is TGTGCCTGGAGTGTGCAGGGGGATCAGCCCCAGCATTTT. As protein: CAWSVQGDQPQHF.

The J gene is TRBJ1-3, the V gene TRBV5-1; D remains ambiguous. V lost 0 bases, J lost 3 bases, and 10 bases lay in between. This CDR3 has 15 amino acids. Germline V gene data show CDR1 as SGHRS and CDR2 as YFSETQ. The CDR3 nucleotides are TGCGCCAGCAGCTTGGATGGCTCGCGTGGAAACACCATATATTTT. Translating it yields CASSLDGSRGNTIYF.

This chain links TRBV6-5 with TRBJ1-2, with 8 bases lining up with TRBD1. The CDR3 contains 13 residues. Germline CDR1 and CDR2: MNHEY and SVGAGI. V was clipped by 6 bases and J by 5 bases; unmatched bases: 5. For the CDR3, the DNA is TGTGCCAGCAGAACCCAGGGGGCGTATGGCTACACCTTC. This sequence encodes CASRTQGAYGYTF.

The gene calls are TRBV6-5 and TRBJ2-3; D not certain. Looked up from germline, CDR1 is MNHEY and CDR2 is SVGAGI. V gave up 7 bases and J gave up 5 bases, with 19 bases separating them. This CDR3 has 15 amino acids. In DNA, the CDR3 is TGTGCCAGCACCCTAAGGAGAGGTTCCTTAGATACGCAGTATTTT. Protein: CASTLRRGSLDTQYF.

This clone has just one count. The J gene is TRBJ2-7, the V gene TRBV2; D is ambiguous. V lost 4 bases and J lost 5, with 9 bases in between. The CDR3 is made up of 12 amino acids. Per the germline V gene, CDR1 is SNHLY and CDR2 is FYNNEI. CDR3: CASSGGIHEQYF. The CDR3 DNA follows: TGTGCCAGCAGTGGTGGGATCCACGAGCAGTACTTC.

This chain connects TRBV4-1 to TRBJ1-4; 8 bases line up with TRBD1. The trim removed 0 bases at V and 3 bases at J, leaving 6 bases unmatched. The CDR3 runs to 17 residues. In germline, CDR1 is MGHRA, CDR2 YSYEKL. CDR3 amino acids: CASSQDRGRIANEKLFF. The CDR3 DNA is TGCGCCAGCAGCCAAGACAGGGGGCGAATCGCTAATGAAAAACTGTTTTTT.

V and J are TRBV27 and TRBJ1-2; D remains unclear. The CDR3 extends over 12 amino acids. From germline, CDR1 is MNHEY and CDR2 SMNVEV (reference sequence). The V end was cut by 9 bases, the J end by 5 bases, with 13 bases between. The CDR3 reads CASGGILYGYTF. The CDR3 nucleotides read TGTGCCAGTGGCGGGATTCTTTATGGCTACACCTTC.

This chain's CDR3 is CASSRSGTKNIQYF. The CDR3 coding sequence is TGTGCCAGCAGCCGTTCCGGTACCAAAAACATTCAGTACTTC. The V call is TRBV3-1 (or the pseudogene TRBV3-2), the J call TRBJ2-4, with D unclear. V shed 4 bases and J shed 2 bases, with 9 bases lying between them. The CDR3 has 14 amino acids. Germline V lookup: CDR1 LGHDT, CDR2 YNNKEL (reference sequence).

This chain uses TRBV6-6 with TRBJ2-5, with 9 bases that match TRBD2. This CDR3 spans 14 amino acids. V was clipped by 6 bases and J by 5 bases; unmatched bases: 7. The germline V gene has CDR1 MNHNY and CDR2 SVGAGI (reference sequence). The CDR3 DNA sequence: TGTGCCAGCAGGACTAGCGGCGGGGCCGAGACCCAGTACTTC. Its protein product is CASRTSGGAETQYF.

J is TRBJ1-3 and V is TRBV5-1; D is unresolved. Trimming removed 4 bases at V and 0 bases at J, with 5 bases between. CDR3 length: 13 amino acids. Germline V gene data show CDR1 as SGHRS and CDR2 as YFSETQ. The DNA for the CDR3 is TGCGCCAGCAGCCTCGACTCTGGAAACACCATATATTTT. Translating it yields CASSLDSGNTIYF. The full variable domain, in which reference TRBV5-1 and TRBJ1-3 provide the parts outside the CDR3, is KAGVTQTPRYLIKTRGQQVTLSCSPISGHRSVSWYQQTPGQGLQFLFEYFSETQRNKGNFPGRFSGRQFSNSRSEMNVSTLELGDSALYLCASSLDSGNTIYFGEGSWLTVV.

V usage is TRBV5-1 and J usage is TRBJ2-3; D is ambiguous. Germline CDR1 and CDR2: SGHRS and YFSETQ. CDR3 length equals 12 residues. Trimming removed 2 bases from V and 4 bases from J, with 5 bases in between. The CDR3 DNA sequence: TGCGCCAGCAGCTTTGAGGCAGATACGCAGTATTTT. Residues: CASSFEADTQYF.

CDR3 sequence: CASSQELRLAGTYEQYF. CDR3 DNA: TGTGCCAGCAGCCAAGAATTAAGACTAGCGGGGACCTACGAGCAGTACTTC. The chain employs TRBV3-1 (or the pseudogene TRBV3-2) and TRBJ2-7, with TRBD2 matching over 11 bases. Trimming cost V 0 bases and J 2 bases; bases outside gene matches: 6. This CDR3 has 17 amino acids. Germline V gene lookup returns CDR1 LGHDT and CDR2 YNNKEL (reference sequence).

The CDR3 spells CASSVATGDYGYTF. The CDR3 coding sequence is TGTGCCAGCAGCGTAGCGACAGGGGACTATGGCTACACCTTC. This chain connects TRBV9 to TRBJ1-2; 8 bases are shared with TRBD1. Germline V gene lookup returns CDR1 SGDLS and CDR2 YYNGEE. The CDR3 has 14 amino acids. After removal of 0 bases from V and 3 bases from J, the junction contained 1 base not matched to a gene.

This chain links TRBV3-1 (or the pseudogene TRBV3-2) with TRBJ2-7; 10 bases are shared with TRBD2. This CDR3 comprises 14 residues. The V gene end was trimmed by 8 bases and the J gene end by 2 bases; junction bases not matched to a gene: 6. CDR1 and CDR2 from the germline V gene are LGHDT and YNNKEL (reference sequence). The CDR3 nucleotides are TGTGCCAGCGGAACTAGCGGGGTAACCTACGAGCAGTACTTC. Its translation is CASGTSGVTYEQYF.

The chain couples TRBV12-2 to TRBJ2-7; TRBD2, as called in the table, went unchecked against the DNA. TRBV12-2 is annotated as a pseudogene. The CDR3 is made up of 14 amino acids. The CDR3 DNA reads as TGTGCAAGTCGCTTAGTTCCGCGGTGTTACGAGCAGTACTTC. Encoded protein: CASRLVPRCYEQYF.

The chain recombines TRBV18 with TRBJ2-6; perhaps D is TRBD1 or TRBD2 (5 bases each). This CDR3 contains 16 residues. V was trimmed by 7 bases and J by 0 bases, leaving 13 bases between them. The germline V gene has CDR1 KGHSH and CDR2 LQKENI. CDR3 sequence: CASFRDLSSGANVLTF. The CDR3 nucleotides are TGTGCCAGCTTTAGGGACCTAAGCTCTGGGGCCAACGTCCTGACTTTC.

The chain carries TRBV5-1 and TRBJ2-7, with 7 bases identical to TRBD1. The CDR3 extends over 16 amino acids. Germline assignment: CDR1 SGHRS and CDR2 YFSETQ. V was clipped by 3 bases and J by 6 bases; unmatched bases: 15. CDR3 sequence: CASSYRAGRGSVEQYF. CDR3 DNA: TGCGCCAGCAGCTACCGGGCGGGCAGGGGGTCGGTCGAGCAGTACTTC.

V is TRBV5-1 and J is TRBJ2-5; 10 nucleotides agree with TRBD2. This CDR3 spans 14 amino acids. V was clipped by 4 bases and J by 5 bases; unmatched bases: 5. Germline lookup yields CDR1 SGHRS and CDR2 YFSETQ. The CDR3 is CASSLAGAGETQYF. The CDR3 nucleotides read TGCGCCAGCAGCCTAGCGGGGGCGGGGGAGACCCAGTACTTC. The variable domain in full, completed from reference TRBV5-1 and TRBJ2-5, reads KAGVTQTPRYLIKTRGQQVTLSCSPISGHRSVSWYQQTPGQGLQFLFEYFSETQRNKGNFPGRFSGRQFSNSRSEMNVSTLELGDSALYLCASSLAGAGETQYFGPGTRLLVL.

V is TRBV7-9 and J is TRBJ2-1, with TRBD2 matching 10 bases. From germline, CDR1 is SEHNR and CDR2 FQNEAQ (reference sequence). This CDR3 contains 17 residues. V shed 1 base, J shed 7 bases, and the junction held 10 bases outside the gene matches. Here the CDR3 DNA reads TGTGCCAGCAGCTTAGGAGGGCTAGCGGGGGCAGGAAATGAGCAGTTCTTC. It specifies CASSLGGLAGAGNEQFF.

The V call is TRBV7-6, the J call TRBJ1-1; 7 bases fit TRBD1. The CDR3 covers 16 residues. The V gene end was trimmed by 5 bases and the J gene end by 1 base; junction bases not matched to a gene: 10. Germline V gene lookup returns CDR1 SGHVS and CDR2 FNYEAQ. CDR3 coding DNA: TGTGCCAGCAGCCCCTTGACAGGGCGTCAGAACACTGAAGCTTTCTTT. Amino acids: CASSPLTGRQNTEAFF.

The V and J genes are TRBV11-2 and TRBJ1-2; 7 bases are a match to TRBD1. V shed 5 bases and J 2 bases; nucleotides not matched to a gene: 5. The CDR3 is 14 amino acids. The germline CDR1 and CDR2 sequences are SGHAT and FQNNGV. The CDR3 region is CASSPLDRNYGYTF. CDR3 sequence (DNA): TGTGCCAGCAGCCCCCTGGACAGGAACTATGGCTACACCTTC.

The rearrangement links TRBV4-1 to TRBJ1-1; the D is unclear. Germline-derived CDR1 and CDR2 are MGHRA and YSYEKL. The CDR3 has 16 residues. The V end was cut by 5 bases, the J end by 1 base, with 17 bases between. DNA for the CDR3: TGCGCCAGCAGCTCAACTCGGGGAGTCTGGAACACTGAAGCTTTCTTT. This encodes CASSSTRGVWNTEAFF.

V gene TRBV11-3 combines with J gene TRBJ2-1; D is possibly TRBD2 (7 bases). The CDR3 has 15 amino acids. Between the trimmed V and J ends, which lost 2 bases and 7 bases, there was a span of 15 bases. Germline loops: CDR1 SGHNT, CDR2 YENEEA. The CDR3 nucleotides are TGTGCCAGCAGCTTATATGGGGGGAGGGGGAATGAGCAGTTCTTC. It encodes CASSLYGGRGNEQFF.

The gene calls are TRBV6-6 and TRBJ1-6; D uncertain. The CDR3 covers 12 residues. The V end lost 8 bases, the J end lost 7 bases, and 9 bases lay between the germline ends. CDR1 is MNHNY, CDR2 SVGAGI, per germline (reference sequence). The DNA of the CDR3 is TGTGCCAGCGAACGGAGAAATTCACCCCTCCACTTT. Its translation is CASERRNSPLHF.

The chain employs TRBV5-1 and TRBJ1-1; the match to TRBD1 covers 7 bases. Germline V gives CDR1 SGHRS, CDR2 YFSETQ. This CDR3 contains 15 residues. The ends lost 2 bases at V and 1 base at J; junction bases unmatched: 5. CDR3 amino acids: CASSFDRATNTEAFF. The CDR3 DNA reads as TGCGCCAGCAGCTTTGACAGGGCGACGAACACTGAAGCTTTCTTT.

This chain connects TRBV11-2 to TRBJ1-2, with D possibly TRBD1 on 5 matching bases. CDR3 length equals 16 residues. V lost 5 bases to trimming and J lost 3 bases, with 19 bases between them. Germline lookup yields CDR1 SGHAT and CDR2 FQNNGV. This chain's CDR3 is CASSAVRGARDYGYTF. CDR3 nucleotide sequence: TGTGCCAGCAGCGCCGTTAGAGGGGCGCGGGACTATGGCTACACCTTC.

This chain uses TRBV2 with TRBJ2-5; D is ambiguous. The germline V gene has CDR1 SNHLY and CDR2 FYNNEI. V gave up 0 bases and J gave up 4 bases, with 12 bases separating them. The CDR3 contains 15 residues. In nucleotides, the CDR3 is TGTGCCAGCAGTGAAGCAGGCGGCTACCGAGAGACCCAGTACTTC. Protein sequence: CASSEAGGYRETQYF.

The CDR3 DNA is TGTGCCACCAGCAGAGATCCAAGGGGTGCGGCTGAAGCTTTCTTT. It encodes CATSRDPRGAAEAFF. The chain couples TRBV15 to TRBJ1-1, with a weak D call TRBD1 (5 bases). Trimming took 0 bases from V and 6 from J, leaving 14 bases between them. Germline V gives CDR1 LNHNV, CDR2 YYDKDF (reference sequence). This CDR3 contains 15 residues.

CDR3 nucleotide sequence: TGTGCCAGCAGTGAAGCTGGCAGGGGACGGGGGCCCCAGCATTTT. It encodes CASSEAGRGRGPQHF. The chain combines TRBV2 with TRBJ1-5; possible D gene TRBD1, 6 bases. The germline gives CDR1 SNHLY, CDR2 FYNNEI. Trimming shortened V by 0 bases and J by 9 bases, and 15 bases separated the two germline ends. The CDR3 spans 15 residues. The complete variable domain, with remaining parts taken from reference TRBV2 and TRBJ1-5, reads EPEVTQTPSHQVTQMGQEVILRCVPISNHLYFYWYRQILGQKVEFLVSFYNNEISEKSEIFDDQFSVERPDGSNFTLKIRSTKLEDSAMYFCASSEAGRGRGPQHFGDGTRLSIL.

There are a few counts of this clone. The chain is built from TRBV18 and TRBJ1-4, with D maybe TRBD1 (5 bases). Germline V gives CDR1 KGHSH, CDR2 LQKENI. V lost 0 bases and J 7 bases, leaving 12 bases between the germline ends. This CDR3 region has 15 residues. Written as DNA, the CDR3 is TGTGCCAGCTCACCACCGGGGCCGATTGGTGAAAAACTGTTTTTT. It codes for CASSPPGPIGEKLFF.